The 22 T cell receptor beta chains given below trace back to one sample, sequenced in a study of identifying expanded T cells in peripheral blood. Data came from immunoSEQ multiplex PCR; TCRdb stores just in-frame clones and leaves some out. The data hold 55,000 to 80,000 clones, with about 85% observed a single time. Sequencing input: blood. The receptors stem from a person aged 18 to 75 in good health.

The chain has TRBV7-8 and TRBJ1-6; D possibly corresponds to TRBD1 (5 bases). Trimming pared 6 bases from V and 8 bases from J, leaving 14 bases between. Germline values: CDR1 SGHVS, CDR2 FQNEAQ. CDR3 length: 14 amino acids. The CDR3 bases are TGTGCCAGCAGACAGAACACAGGCGATTCACCCCTCCACTTT. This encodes CASRQNTGDSPLHF.

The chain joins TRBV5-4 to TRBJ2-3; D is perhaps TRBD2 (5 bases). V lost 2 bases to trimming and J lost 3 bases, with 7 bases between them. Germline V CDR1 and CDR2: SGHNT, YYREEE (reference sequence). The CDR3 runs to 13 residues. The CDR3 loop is CASSLRLTDTQYF. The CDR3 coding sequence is TGTGCCAGCAGCTTACGACTAACAGATACGCAGTATTTT.

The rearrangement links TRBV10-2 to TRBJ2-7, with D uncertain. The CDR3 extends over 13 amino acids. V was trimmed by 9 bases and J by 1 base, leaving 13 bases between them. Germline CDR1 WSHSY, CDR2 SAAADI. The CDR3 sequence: CASAGDTSYEQYF. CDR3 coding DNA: TGCGCCAGTGCCGGAGACACGTCCTACGAGCAGTACTTC.

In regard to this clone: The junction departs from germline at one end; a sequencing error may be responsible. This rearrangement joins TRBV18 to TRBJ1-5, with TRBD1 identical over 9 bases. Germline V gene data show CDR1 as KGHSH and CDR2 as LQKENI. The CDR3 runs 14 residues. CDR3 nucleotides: TGTGCCAGCTCTCCACAGGGGGCGAGGCAGCCCCAGCATTTT. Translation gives CASSPQGARQPQHF.

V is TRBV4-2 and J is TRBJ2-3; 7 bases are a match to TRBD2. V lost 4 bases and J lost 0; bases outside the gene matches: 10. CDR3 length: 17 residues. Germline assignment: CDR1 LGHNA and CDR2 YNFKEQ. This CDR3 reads CASSPRGSGASTDTQYF. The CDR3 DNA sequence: TGTGCCAGCAGCCCCCGAGGAAGCGGGGCTAGCACAGATACGCAGTATTTT.

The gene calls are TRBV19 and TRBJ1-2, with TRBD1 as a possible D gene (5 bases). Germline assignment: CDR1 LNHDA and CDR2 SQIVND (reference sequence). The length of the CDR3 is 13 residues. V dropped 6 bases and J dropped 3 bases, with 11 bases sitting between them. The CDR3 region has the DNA TGTGCCAGTAGCGAACAGGTTCACTATGGCTACACCTTC. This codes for CASSEQVHYGYTF.

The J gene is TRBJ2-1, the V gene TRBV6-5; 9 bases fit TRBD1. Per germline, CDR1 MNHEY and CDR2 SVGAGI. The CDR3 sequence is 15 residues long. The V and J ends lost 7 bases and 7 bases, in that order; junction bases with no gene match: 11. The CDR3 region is CASKTGTGPDNEQFF. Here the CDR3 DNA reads TGTGCCAGCAAAACCGGGACAGGGCCAGATAATGAGCAGTTCTTC.

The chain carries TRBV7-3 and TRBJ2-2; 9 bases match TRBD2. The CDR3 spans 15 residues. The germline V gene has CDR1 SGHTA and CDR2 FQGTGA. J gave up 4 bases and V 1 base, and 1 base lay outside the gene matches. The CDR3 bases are TGTGCCAGCAGCTTAAATAGCGGGGGCACCGGGGAGCTGTTTTTT. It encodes CASSLNSGGTGELFF.

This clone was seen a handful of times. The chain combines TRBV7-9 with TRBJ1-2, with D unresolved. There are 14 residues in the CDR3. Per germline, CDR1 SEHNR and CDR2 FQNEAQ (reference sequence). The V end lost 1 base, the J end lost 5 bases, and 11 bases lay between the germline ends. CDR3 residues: CASSLERVLYGYTF. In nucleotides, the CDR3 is TGTGCCAGCAGCTTAGAGCGGGTGTTATATGGCTACACCTTC.

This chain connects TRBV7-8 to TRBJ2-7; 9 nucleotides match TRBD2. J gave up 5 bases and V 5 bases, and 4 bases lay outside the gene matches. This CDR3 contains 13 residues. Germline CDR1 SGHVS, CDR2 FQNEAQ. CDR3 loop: CASSQGLAHEQYF. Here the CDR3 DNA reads TGTGCCAGCAGCCAGGGACTAGCCCACGAGCAGTACTTC.

The CDR3 DNA sequence: TGTGCCTTTCACAGGGGGTTTAAGACTGAAGCTTTCTTT. This gives the protein CAFHRGFKTEAFF. The V gene is TRBV30, the J gene TRBJ1-1; 8 positions agree with TRBD1. Germline trimming cut 7 bases from V and 5 bases from J; bases unmatched to any gene: 9. From germline, CDR1 is GTSNPN and CDR2 SVGIG (reference sequence). The CDR3 is 13 amino acids.

The CDR3 protein is CASSSPESGNTIYF. CDR3 coding DNA: TGCGCCAGCAGCTCCCCAGAGTCTGGAAACACCATATATTTT. V gene TRBV5-1 combines with J gene TRBJ1-3; D gene unclear. CDR1 is SGHRS, CDR2 YFSETQ, per germline. This CDR3 region has 14 residues. The ends were cut back, 3 bases at V and 1 base at J, with 8 bases in the middle.

CDR3 region: CASSRPGETEPV. The CDR3 DNA is TGTGCCAGCAGTAGACCGGGAGAAACCGAACCCGTC. This chain links TRBV6-1 with TRBJ2-7; perhaps TRBD2 as D (6 bases). CDR1 is MNHNS and CDR2 is SASEGT in the germline V gene. The CDR3 has 12 amino acids.

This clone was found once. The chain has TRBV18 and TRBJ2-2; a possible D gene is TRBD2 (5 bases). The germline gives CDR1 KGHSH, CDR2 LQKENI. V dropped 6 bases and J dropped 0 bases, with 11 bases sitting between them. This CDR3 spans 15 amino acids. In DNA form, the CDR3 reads TGTGCCAGCTCCGAGTCGGGAACGAACACCGGGGAGCTGTTTTTT. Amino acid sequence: CASSESGTNTGELFF.

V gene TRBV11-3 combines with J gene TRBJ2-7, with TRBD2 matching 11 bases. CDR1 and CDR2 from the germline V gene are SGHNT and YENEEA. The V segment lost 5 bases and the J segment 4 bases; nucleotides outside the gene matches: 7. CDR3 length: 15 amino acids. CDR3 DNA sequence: TGTGCCAGCAGCATCCCACTAGCGGGAGTTTACGAGCAGTACTTC. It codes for CASSIPLAGVYEQYF.

The CDR3 nucleotides are TGTGCCAGCAGCGTAGCTGGCGGGAATATCGAGACCCAGTACTTC. Its protein product is CASSVAGGNIETQYF. The chain carries TRBV9 and TRBJ2-5, with D possibly being TRBD2 (6 bases). The CDR3 is made up of 15 amino acids. Germline CDR1 and CDR2: SGDLS and YYNGEE. V was shortened by 0 bases and J by 5 bases, with 14 bases between the two germline ends.

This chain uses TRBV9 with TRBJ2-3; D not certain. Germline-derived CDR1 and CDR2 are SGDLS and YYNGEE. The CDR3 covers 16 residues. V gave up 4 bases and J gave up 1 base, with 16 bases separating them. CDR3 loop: CASSPALPRGTDTQYF. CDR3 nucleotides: TGTGCCAGCAGCCCAGCCCTCCCCCGGGGCACAGATACGCAGTATTTT.

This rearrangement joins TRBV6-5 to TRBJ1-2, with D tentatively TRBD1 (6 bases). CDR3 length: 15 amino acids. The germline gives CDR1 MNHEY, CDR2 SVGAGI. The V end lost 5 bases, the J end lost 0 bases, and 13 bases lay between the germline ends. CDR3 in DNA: TGTGCCAGCAGTAACCAAGGACAGACTAACTATGGCTACACCTTC. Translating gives CASSNQGQTNYGYTF.

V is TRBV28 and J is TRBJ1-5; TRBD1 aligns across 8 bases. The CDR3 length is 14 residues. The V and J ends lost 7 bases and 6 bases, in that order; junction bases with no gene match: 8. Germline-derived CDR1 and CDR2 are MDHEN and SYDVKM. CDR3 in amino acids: CASTGGRGPQPQHF. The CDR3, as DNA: TGTGCCAGCACGGGGGGCAGGGGGCCTCAGCCCCAGCATTTT.

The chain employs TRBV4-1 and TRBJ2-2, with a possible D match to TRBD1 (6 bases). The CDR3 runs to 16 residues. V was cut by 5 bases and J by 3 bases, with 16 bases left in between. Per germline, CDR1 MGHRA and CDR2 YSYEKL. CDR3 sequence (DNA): TGCGCCAGCAGCTCAAGACAGGACCGGGACACCGGGGAGCTGTTTTTT. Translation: CASSSRQDRDTGELFF.

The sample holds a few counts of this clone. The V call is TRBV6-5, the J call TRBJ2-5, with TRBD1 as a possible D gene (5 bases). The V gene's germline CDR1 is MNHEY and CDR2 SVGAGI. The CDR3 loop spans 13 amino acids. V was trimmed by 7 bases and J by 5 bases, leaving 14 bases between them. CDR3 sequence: CASTQSPGETQYF. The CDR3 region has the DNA TGTGCCAGCACCCAAAGTCCAGGGGAGACCCAGTACTTC.

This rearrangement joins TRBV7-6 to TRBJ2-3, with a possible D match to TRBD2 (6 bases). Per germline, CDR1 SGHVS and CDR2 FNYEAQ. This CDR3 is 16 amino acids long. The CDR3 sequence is CATSFSGGSSTDTQYF. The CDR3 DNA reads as TGTGCGACCTCCTTTAGTGGGGGGTCTAGCACAGATACGCAGTATTTT.